The T cell receptor (beta chain) described here comes from a study of vaccination and CD4 T cells after COVID-19. Whole-study context: Those taking part got two shots of either the BNT162b2 or the mRNA-1273 vaccine. Points from the study as a whole: Nearly all convalescent vaccine-specific clones, 304 of 307, recognized only SARS-CoV-2 spike.

At the Johns Hopkins FTIC core, DNA taken from cultured CD4+ T cells was sequenced by way of the Oncomine TCR Beta short-read assay. Genomic DNA extraction was carried out from cultured CD4+ T cells. TCRdb independently ran MiXCR on the PCR reads; one entry per CDR3 protein. The sample carries around 11,000 distinct CDR3 sequences, more than 25% recorded once. Treatment of the sample: approximately 11-day PBMC culture with coronavirus spike peptide pools or control peptides (ViraFEST assay). These CD4+ T cells came from an unexposed donor, sampled before the COVID-19 pandemic (2011-2018). Some 2 million PBMCs were grown per well alongside about 10 IU/ml IL-2 and roughly 9.4 ug/ml peptide pools. Probing of unexposed-donor CD4+ T cells with SARS-CoV-2 S/N and four cold-coronavirus spikes was done, cells permitting. This clonotype was counted only a few times. Antigen: not known. CDR1 SGHAT and CDR2 FQDESV come from the germline V gene (reference sequence). The V and J ends lost 3 bases and 7 bases, in that order; junction bases with no gene match: 6. The CDR3 is 14 residues long.

The sequenced sample was CD4+ T cells from blood, cultured in vitro. The source is a human donor in good health. V is TRBV11-1 and J is TRBJ2-5; 9 bases are shared with TRBD2. This chain's CDR3 is CASSLHSGSWTQYF. The CDR3 coding sequence is TGTGCCAGCAGCTTGCATAGCGGGAGTTGGACCCAGTACTTC.